This is a list of T cell receptor beta chains from one sample in a study of T cell responses to AZD1222 COVID-19 vaccine. The assay was immunoSEQ multiplex PCR, and TCRdb's table has in-frame clones only and misses some. Of around 78,000 clones listed, about 90% are singletons. The sequencing here drew on peripheral blood, taken 28 days after the second AZD1222 dose. The receptors derive from an adult who received the AZD1222 COVID-19 vaccine. The CDR3 runs from the conserved cysteine through the conserved F or W. Each record gives: CDR3 protein, CDR3 DNA, V gene, D gene, clone size, J gene. A D gene is named only where the DNA matches it firmly. The listing skips clone size in some rows; elsewhere it reads once, few, many or a size class.

CASSLPGLARSYEQYF	TGTGCCAGCAGCCTACCGGGACTAGCTCGGTCCTACGAGCAGTACTTC	TRBV28	TRBD2	-	TRBJ2-7
CASSAGLAGGPAETQYF	TGTGCCAGCAGCGCGGGACTAGCGGGGGGGCCAGCAGAGACCCAGTACTTC	TRBV7-8	TRBD2	-	TRBJ2-5
CASSKSAGNTIYF	TGTGCCAGCAGCAAGAGCGCTGGAAACACCATATATTTT	TRBV7-3	-	-	TRBJ1-3
CASSLASNTMAGELFF	TGCGCCAGCAGCTTGGCCTCAAATACCATGGCCGGGGAGCTGTTTTTT	TRBV5-1	-	-	TRBJ2-2
CASSQWTDSNQPQHF	TGCGCCAGCAGCCAGTGGACGGATAGCAATCAGCCCCAGCATTTT	TRBV4-1	-	-	TRBJ1-5
CASSGSDRSSYNSPLHF	TGTGCCAGCAGTGGATCTGACAGAAGCTCCTATAATTCACCCCTCCACTTT	TRBV2	-	once	TRBJ1-6
CSARYGNTIYF	TGCAGTGCTAGATATGGAAACACCATATATTTT	TRBV20-1	-	-	TRBJ1-3
CAWSPGAYEQYF	TGTGCCTGGAGTCCAGGGGCCTACGAGCAGTACTTC	TRBV30	-	-	TRBJ2-7
CSVLVLYQGTEAFF	TGCAGCGTCCTCGTCCTATACCAGGGGACTGAAGCTTTCTTT	TRBV29-1	-	-	TRBJ1-1
CASSLEWAKPNNEQFF	TGTGCCAGCAGCTTAGAATGGGCTAAACCTAACAATGAGCAGTTCTTC	TRBV13	-	-	TRBJ2-1
CASNPRANYGYTF	TGTGCCAGCAATCCGAGAGCTAACTATGGCTACACCTTC	TRBV6-5	-	-	TRBJ1-2